The 13 T cell receptor beta chains given below trace back to one sample, sequenced in a study of T-cell reconstitution after alpha-beta-depleted transplantation in children. The authors prepared the TCRbeta library with unique molecular identifiers. TCRdb re-called the PCR reads through MiXCR, storing one row per CDR3 protein. The table records about 20,000 distinct CDR3 sequences, approximately 13% of them present only once. The sequenced sample was PBMCs, mostly from graft donor cells, obtained 60 days after TCRalphabeta/CD19-depleted stem cell transplant. The receptors originated from a female patient aged 2-9 years who had a stem cell transplant for congenital amegakaryocytic thrombocytopenia, so the T cells may come from the graft donor.

The gene calls are TRBV2 and TRBJ1-1, with no clear D. There are 15 residues in the CDR3. CDR1 is SNHLY and CDR2 is FYNNEI in the germline V gene. Trimming removed 1 base at V and 3 bases at J, with 12 bases between. The CDR3 DNA sequence: TGTGCCAGCAGTGAAGGTCTCCCGAGGGACACTGAAGCTTTCTTT. Its protein product is CASSEGLPRDTEAFF.

The chain combines TRBV30 with TRBJ1-1; TRBD1 is a possible D gene (6 bases). The ends were cut back, 0 bases at V and 4 bases at J, with 12 bases in the middle. The CDR3 length is 14 residues. The germline CDR1 and CDR2 sequences are GTSNPN and SVGIG (reference sequence). CDR3 residues: CAWSVRIRGTEAFF. The CDR3 DNA is TGTGCCTGGAGTGTAAGAATCAGGGGCACTGAAGCTTTCTTT.

In this sample, this clonotype turned up many times. This chain connects TRBV5-1 to TRBJ1-6; D remains unclear. Germline CDR1 and CDR2: SGHRS and YFSETQ. Trimming left V 2 bases short and J 8 bases short, with 11 bases between. This CDR3 is 14 amino acids long. This chain's CDR3 is CASSLTTRDSPLHF. CDR3 coding DNA: TGCGCCAGCAGCTTAACAACCCGGGATTCACCCCTCCACTTT.

This clonotype was seen repeatedly, ten times or more. This sequence joins TRBV20-1 and TRBJ2-2, with 9 bases fitting TRBD2. CDR1 is DFQATT and CDR2 is SNEGSKA in the germline V gene (reference sequence). Trimming removed 6 bases from V and 5 bases from J; junction bases left unmatched: 7. The CDR3 sequence is 14 residues long. The CDR3 coding sequence is TGCAGTGCCCCGCTAGCGGGAAGAACCGGGGAGCTGTTTTTT. It translates to CSAPLAGRTGELFF.

About this clonotype itself: The junction departs from germline at one end; a sequencing error may be responsible. The rearrangement joins TRBV7-9 to TRBJ2-7; D is uncertain. Germline assignment: CDR1 SEHNR and CDR2 FQNEAQ (reference sequence). The CDR3 loop spans 16 amino acids. CDR3 coding DNA: TGTGCCAGCAGCTTAGGCCCGGACCGCCCCTCCTGCGAGCAGTACTTC. It specifies CASSLGPDRPSCEQYF.

This clonotype was seen at least ten times. The rearrangement uses TRBV7-9 and TRBJ1-2; D remains ambiguous. CDR1 is SEHNR, CDR2 FQNEAQ, per germline (reference sequence). V was trimmed by 5 bases and J by 1 base, leaving 2 bases between them. CDR3 length: 11 amino acids. As DNA, the CDR3 is TGTGCCAGCAGCAATAACTATGGCTACACCTTC. It yields the protein CASSNNYGYTF.

This clonotype occurred many times. The chain is built from TRBV7-9 and TRBJ2-7; D ambiguous. The germline gives CDR1 SEHNR, CDR2 FQNEAQ (reference sequence). The CDR3 covers 14 residues. Between the trimmed V and J ends, which lost 1 base and 4 bases, there was a span of 11 bases. The CDR3 loop is CASSLGLSMYEQYF. For the CDR3, the DNA is TGTGCCAGCAGCTTAGGACTTTCGATGTACGAGCAGTACTTC.

This clonotype was detected many times. The rearrangement joins TRBV3-1 to TRBJ1-2; TRBD1 agrees at 8 bases. Germline CDR1 is LGHDT and CDR2 is YNNKEL (reference sequence). The CDR3 loop spans 17 amino acids. Germline trimming cut 1 base from V and 7 bases from J; bases unmatched to any gene: 14. The CDR3 nucleotides read TGTGCCAGCAGCCAAGTTGGTCTCGCCCTTGGGACAGGTGGCTACACCTTC. This translates into CASSQVGLALGTGGYTF.

This clonotype came up many times. The rearrangement links TRBV20-1 to TRBJ2-7; TRBD2 is a possible D gene (6 bases). The V and J ends lost 6 bases and 0 bases respectively, with 18 bases between them. In germline, CDR1 is DFQATT, CDR2 SNEGSKA (reference sequence). This CDR3 spans 15 amino acids. The CDR3 DNA sequence: TGCAGTGCCCACTTTGCGCGGGATTACTCCTACGAGCAGTACTTC. Translated, it gives CSAHFARDYSYEQYF.

This clonotype was observed at least ten times. The chain joins TRBV4-1 to TRBJ2-1; D is possibly TRBD2 (5 bases). Germline values: CDR1 MGHRA, CDR2 YSYEKL. This CDR3 contains 17 residues. V was pared by 4 bases and J by 4 bases, with 20 bases between. CDR3 amino acids: CASSPPGGPKKYNEQFF. CDR3 sequence (DNA): TGCGCCAGCAGCCCCCCCGGAGGTCCTAAGAAGTACAATGAGCAGTTCTTC.

This clonotype was counted many times. V usage is TRBV20-1 and J usage is TRBJ2-7, with 14 bases identical to TRBD2. CDR1 is DFQATT and CDR2 is SNEGSKA in the germline V gene (reference sequence). The CDR3 extends over 15 amino acids. V shed 5 bases, J shed 6 bases, and the junction held 9 bases outside the gene matches. CDR3 sequence (DNA): TGCAGTGCTTACCGACTAGCGGGAGGGCCAGGCGAGCAGTACTTC. Amino acid sequence: CSAYRLAGGPGEQYF.

The gene calls are TRBV5-4 and TRBJ2-1; TRBD2 matches 11 bases. This CDR3 region has 15 residues. Germline-derived CDR1 and CDR2 are SGHNT and YYREEE (reference sequence). V shed 1 base, J shed 10 bases, and the junction held 7 bases outside the gene matches. The chain's CDR3 is CASSLTFTSGREQFF. For the CDR3, the DNA is TGTGCCAGCAGCTTGACGTTCACTAGCGGGAGAGAGCAGTTCTTC.

This clonotype was counted at least ten times. V and J are TRBV7-8 and TRBJ2-7; no clear D gene. Per the germline V gene, CDR1 is SGHVS and CDR2 is FQNEAQ. V was cut by 5 bases and J by 6 bases, with 14 bases left in between. The CDR3 has 13 amino acids. The CDR3 nucleotides are TGTGCCAGCAGCAAGGCCGGAGCCTCCGAGCAGTACTTC. It yields the protein CASSKAGASEQYF.